Each of the 5 T cell receptor beta chains below was sequenced from the same sample in a study of T cell responses to AZD1222 COVID-19 vaccine. Clones were read by immunoSEQ multiplex PCR, and TCRdb kept only the in-frame ones, dropping some. Among over 150,000 clones listed, about nine tenths were seen once. The sequencing used peripheral blood, collected on day 0 of AZD1222 vaccination. These receptor sequences come from an adult in good health.

CDR3 protein: CASSLFPGQTGVENEQFF. The CDR3, as DNA: TGCGCCAGCAGCCTTTTCCCGGGACAGACTGGGGTCGAGAATGAGCAGTTCTTC. The V call is TRBV4-3, the J call TRBJ2-1; 7 positions agree with TRBD1. The CDR3 has 18 residues. Germline V gene data show CDR1 as LGHNA and CDR2 as YSLEER. J gave up 7 bases and V 4 bases, and 19 bases lay outside the gene matches.

J is TRBJ1-2 and V is TRBV5-1, with D possibly matching TRBD1 (6 bases). Deletions cut 0 bases from V and 8 bases from J, with 17 bases between. There are 15 residues in the CDR3. CDR1 is SGHRS and CDR2 is YFSETQ in the germline V gene. The DNA of the CDR3 is TGCGCCAGCAGCTTGGAGCCGGGGGCGAGGTTAGGCTACACCTTC. This encodes CASSLEPGARLGYTF. The complete variable domain, with remaining parts taken from reference TRBV5-1 and TRBJ1-2, reads KAGVTQTPRYLIKTRGQQVTLSCSPISGHRSVSWYQQTPGQGLQFLFEYFSETQRNKGNFPGRFSGRQFSNSRSEMNVSTLELGDSALYLCASSLEPGARLGYTFGSGTRLTVV.

This chain joins TRBV28 and TRBJ1-3, with 7 bases matching TRBD1. Germline loops: CDR1 MDHEN, CDR2 SYDVKM. After removal of 4 bases from V and 0 bases from J, the junction contained 6 bases not matched to a gene. The CDR3 spans 16 residues. Here the CDR3 DNA reads TGTGCCAGCAGTTCCCCGGGACAGAGCTCTGGAAACACCATATATTTT. Amino acid sequence: CASSSPGQSSGNTIYF.

The chain joins TRBV6-5 to TRBJ1-5, with D uncertain. The CDR3 is made up of 11 amino acids. With 4 bases removed from V and 8 bases from J, the gap between germline ends came to 6 bases. Germline V CDR1 and CDR2: MNHEY, SVGAGI. CDR3 residues: CASSSGKPQHF. The CDR3 coding sequence is TGTGCCAGCAGTTCGGGGAAGCCCCAGCATTTT.

The chain is built from TRBV5-4 and TRBJ2-7, with D possibly matching TRBD2 (5 bases). CDR3 length equals 17 residues. Per germline, CDR1 SGHNT and CDR2 YYREEE (reference sequence). V was clipped by 0 bases and J by 2 bases, with 18 bases between them. The CDR3 nucleotides are TGTGCCAGCAGCTTGGATGGACTCACACTCAAACCCTACGAGCAGTACTTC. This encodes CASSLDGLTLKPYEQYF.